This T cell receptor beta chain was captured in a study of blood T cell repertoires in COVID-19. The authors' processing: How many nucleated cells were present was estimated from reference gene primer amplification. Profiled with immunoSEQ multiplex PCR; TCRdb holds only in-frame clones, not every one. Clonal size and the V and J genes are those of that table, whereas D and trimming came from the DNA. The data show about 84,000 clones, with 80% to 90% seen just once and over 35% held by the top ten. This clone was detected once. Sequenced: peripheral blood. This clonotype originated in a man older than 75 with active or convalescent COVID-19.

CDR3: CASSWEIRGYHSPLHF. CDR3 in DNA: TGTGCCAGCAGCTGGGAGATCCGGGGGTACCATTCACCCCTCCACTTT. The rearrangement uses TRBV28 and TRBJ1-6; D perhaps matches TRBD1 (5 bases). The CDR3 is 16 residues long. From germline, CDR1 is MDHEN and CDR2 SYDVKM. V lost 6 bases and J lost 8, with 20 bases in between.